The 30 T cell receptor beta chains listed next were all sequenced from one sample in a study of beta chain features in type 1 diabetes. These receptors have no identified antigens. Of the isolated RNA, all was reverse transcribed, and so the sequenced material was expressed TCRB transcripts. Measured with immunoSEQ multiplex PCR; TCRdb has only the in-frame clones, and not every one. The sample shows some 250,000 clones, roughly 14% of them seen only once. Study results and limitations: All four CD4+ subsets of Type 1 diabetes patients contained TCRB CDR3s that were moderately but significantly shorter.

The sequenced sample consisted of naive CD4+ T cells from blood. The receptors come from a man younger than 45 with type 1 diabetes.

Regarding this clone: One end of the junction does not line up with germline, which may come from a read error. The chain employs TRBV7-8 and TRBJ2-3; 9 bases align to TRBD2. Germline CDR1 reads SGHVS; CDR2 reads FQNEAQ. The length of the CDR3 is 16 residues. The chain's CDR3 is CAGSLGVAGVTDTQYF. CDR3 nucleotides: TGTGCCGGCAGCTTAGGGGTAGCGGGAGTCACAGATACGCAGTATTTT.

This clone occurred a few times. This rearrangement joins TRBV4-1 to TRBJ1-2, with 7 positions matching TRBD1. V trimming: 2 bases; J trimming: 8 bases; junction bases outside the gene matches: 14. There are 16 residues in the CDR3. Germline CDR1 is MGHRA and CDR2 is YSYEKL. For the CDR3, the DNA is TGCGCCAGCAGCCAAAACCCGGGAGCCCAGGGGGAGGGCTACACCTTC. It codes for CASSQNPGAQGEGYTF.

CDR3 residues: CASSLLGASNYGYTF. The DNA for the CDR3 is TGTGCCAGCAGCTTATTGGGGGCCTCTAACTATGGCTACACCTTC. This chain links TRBV7-9 with TRBJ1-2; weak D call: TRBD1 (6 bases). The CDR3 totals 15 residues. Trimming shortened V by 2 bases and J by 0 bases, and 10 bases separated the two germline ends. CDR1 SEHNR and CDR2 FQNEAQ come from the germline V gene (reference sequence). Using reference TRBV7-9 and TRBJ1-2 for the parts outside the CDR3, the full variable domain is DTGVSQNPRHKITKRGQNVTFRCDPISEHNRLYWYRQTLGQGPEFLTYFQNEAQLEKSRLLSDRFSAERPKGSFSTLEIQRTEQGDSAMYLCASSLLGASNYGYTFGSGTRLTVV.

This chain uses TRBV6-6 with TRBJ2-1; D might be TRBD1 (7 bases). V dropped 8 bases and J dropped 1 base, with 15 bases sitting between them. The CDR3 has 15 amino acids. CDR1 is MNHNY, CDR2 SVGAGI, per germline (reference sequence). The CDR3 bases are TGTGCCAGCTACCAGGGGGGCAGATCCTACAATGAGCAGTTCTTC. Translated, it gives CASYQGGRSYNEQFF.

The rearrangement links TRBV29-1 to TRBJ2-3, with D hard to call. The CDR3 totals 14 residues. V lost 6 bases and J 6 bases, leaving 19 bases between the germline ends. The V gene's germline CDR1 is SQVTM and CDR2 ANQGSEA. CDR3 DNA sequence: TGCAGCGTGGTGGATGGAGAGGTGACGGATACGCAGTATTTT. Amino acid sequence: CSVVDGEVTDTQYF.

This clone showed up just a few times. The CDR3 nucleotides read TGTGCCAGCAGCTACCTGAAAGGGGCAAGCACCTACGAGCAGTACTTC. This codes for CASSYLKGASTYEQYF. The V gene is TRBV11-2, the J gene TRBJ2-7, with TRBD1 as a possible D gene (5 bases). In germline, CDR1 is SGHAT, CDR2 FQNNGV. V gave up 4 bases and J gave up 2 bases, with 18 bases separating them. The CDR3 runs 16 residues.

The sample holds a few counts of this clone. The rearrangement uses TRBV5-1 and TRBJ1-2, with TRBD1 matching 7 bases. The V gene end was trimmed by 2 bases and the J gene end by 4 bases; junction bases not matched to a gene: 2. In germline, CDR1 is SGHRS, CDR2 YFSETQ. The CDR3 runs to 13 residues. The CDR3 coding sequence is TGCGCCAGCAGCTTTGACAGGGCCTATGGCTACACCTTC. Protein product: CASSFDRAYGYTF.

There are a few counts of this clone. This chain joins TRBV28 and TRBJ2-3; 7 positions match TRBD1. This CDR3 spans 16 amino acids. Per the germline V gene, CDR1 is MDHEN and CDR2 is SYDVKM. V trimming: 3 bases; J trimming: 4 bases; junction bases outside the gene matches: 10. CDR3 loop: CASSFTDRAWADTQYF. In nucleotides, the CDR3 is TGTGCCAGCAGTTTTACTGACAGGGCTTGGGCAGATACGCAGTATTTT.

This clone was seen a handful of times. The chain combines TRBV30 with TRBJ1-4; TRBD1 aligns across 10 bases. V shed 5 bases, J shed 8 bases, and the junction held 5 bases outside the gene matches. The CDR3 covers 13 residues. Germline values: CDR1 GTSNPN, CDR2 SVGIG (reference sequence). The CDR3 sequence: CAWGTGVPEKLFF. In DNA, the CDR3 is TGTGCCTGGGGGACAGGGGTTCCGGAAAAACTGTTTTTT.

The gene calls are TRBV10-3 and TRBJ2-1; TRBD1 agrees at 11 bases. Germline V CDR1 and CDR2: ENHRY, SYGVKD. The trim removed 3 bases at V and 3 bases at J, leaving 7 bases unmatched. The CDR3 totals 17 residues. The CDR3 DNA reads TGTGCCATCAGTGACGGACAGGGGGCGGCTGGCTACAATGAGCAGTTCTTC. Residues: CAISDGQGAAGYNEQFF.

In this sample, this clone turned up a few times. Different DNA sequences within this sample yield the same CDR3. The chain recombines TRBV7-2 with TRBJ2-7; 12 nucleotides align to TRBD2. This CDR3 is built from 14 residues. The J segment lost 4 bases and the V segment lost 3 bases, leaving 1 base of the junction unmatched. CDR1 SGHTA and CDR2 FQGNSA come from the germline V gene. The CDR3 bases are TGTGCCAGCAGCTTGACTAGCGGGAGTTACGAGCAGTACTTC. It specifies CASSLTSGSYEQYF.

V and J are TRBV19 and TRBJ1-5; weak D call: TRBD1 (5 bases). Trimming pared 4 bases from V and 3 bases from J, leaving 10 bases between. Per the germline V gene, CDR1 is LNHDA and CDR2 is SQIVND (reference sequence). The CDR3 totals 14 residues. CDR3 in DNA: TGTGCCAGTAGTACAACAGGCAACAATCAGCCCCAGCATTTT. It specifies CASSTTGNNQPQHF.

This clone was seen a single time. CDR3 sequence reads: CASSRQGVMNTEAFF. The DNA of the CDR3 is TGTGCCAGCAGCCGACAGGGGGTTATGAACACTGAAGCTTTCTTT. The chain joins TRBV11-2 to TRBJ1-1; 9 positions match TRBD1. The CDR3 runs to 15 residues. Germline V gene lookup returns CDR1 SGHAT and CDR2 FQNNGV. J was trimmed by 0 bases and V by 5 bases; bases with no gene match: 4.

This chain joins TRBV4-1 and TRBJ2-7, with 7 bases matching TRBD1. CDR3 length equals 15 residues. The J segment lost 0 bases and the V segment lost 4 bases, leaving 6 bases of the junction unmatched. Germline V gene data show CDR1 as MGHRA and CDR2 as YSYEKL. CDR3 in amino acids: CASSPADRDSYEQYF. CDR3 sequence (DNA): TGCGCCAGCAGCCCGGCTGACAGGGACTCCTACGAGCAGTACTTC.

This clone was recorded a few times. V and J are TRBV10-3 and TRBJ2-3; TRBD1 matches at 8 bases. The CDR3 spans 12 residues. J was trimmed by 6 bases and V by 6 bases; bases with no gene match: 2. Germline CDR1 ENHRY, CDR2 SYGVKD. The chain's CDR3 is CAIRDREDTQYF. CDR3 in DNA: TGTGCCATCAGGGACAGGGAGGATACGCAGTATTTT.

Only a few counts were recorded for this clone. This rearrangement joins TRBV5-4 to TRBJ2-5; 7 nucleotides line up with TRBD2. Trimming took 0 bases from V and 6 from J; bases not matched to a gene: 8. Germline CDR1 reads SGHNT; CDR2 reads YYREEE (reference sequence). The CDR3 loop spans 15 amino acids. CDR3 DNA: TGTGCCAGCAGCTTGGAACTAGCGCCCGAAAAGACCCAGTACTTC. Encoded protein: CASSLELAPEKTQYF.

The chain recombines TRBV30 with TRBJ1-2; 9 nucleotides align to TRBD1. The germline CDR1 and CDR2 sequences are GTSNPN and SVGIG (reference sequence). The CDR3 is made up of 15 amino acids. V lost 2 bases to trimming and J lost 5 bases; unmatched junction nucleotides: 9. DNA for the CDR3: TGTGCCTGGAGTACGTATATGGGACAGGGATATGGCTACACCTTC. It translates to CAWSTYMGQGYGYTF.

This clone came up a few times. The V and J genes are TRBV5-4 and TRBJ2-3; D remains unclear. Trimming took 2 bases from V and 6 from J, leaving 13 bases between them. Germline V CDR1 and CDR2: SGHNT, YYREEE (reference sequence). This CDR3 is 14 amino acids long. CDR3 loop: CASSFIGEWDTQYF. CDR3 DNA: TGTGCCAGCAGCTTTATCGGAGAATGGGATACGCAGTATTTT.

This clone was recorded once. The chain uses TRBV5-4 and TRBJ2-1; D is undetermined. The ends were cut back, 2 bases at V and 2 bases at J, with 5 bases in the middle. The CDR3 has 13 residues. Germline V CDR1 and CDR2: SGHNT, YYREEE (reference sequence). CDR3 in DNA: TGTGCCAGCAGCTTTCGGGCCTACAATGAGCAGTTCTTC. This sequence encodes CASSFRAYNEQFF.

The genes are TRBV10-3 and TRBJ1-1; D not resolved. The CDR3 runs to 11 residues. V lost 11 bases, J lost 0 bases, and 7 bases lay in between. CDR1 is ENHRY and CDR2 is SYGVKD in the germline V gene. The CDR3 nucleotides are TGTGCCGTCGGAGTGAACACTGAAGCTTTCTTT. It specifies CAVGVNTEAFF.

The chain has TRBV13 and TRBJ1-2; D unclear. CDR1 is PRHDT, CDR2 FYEKMQ, per germline (reference sequence). V was cut by 3 bases and J by 2 bases, with 7 bases left in between. This CDR3 is built from 13 residues. The CDR3 protein is CASSLRGNYGYTF. CDR3 DNA: TGTGCCAGCAGCTTGAGAGGGAACTATGGCTACACCTTC.

A single count supports this clone. The chain links TRBV29-1 to TRBJ1-4; 7 bases line up with TRBD1. J lost 8 bases, V lost 6 bases, and 9 bases had no gene match. This CDR3 has 13 residues. Germline loops: CDR1 SQVTM, CDR2 ANQGSEA. The CDR3 region has the DNA TGCAGCGTCTCGACAGGGATAGGGGAAAAACTGTTTTTT. Translating gives CSVSTGIGEKLFF.

The chain uses TRBV2 and TRBJ2-7, with D maybe TRBD1 (6 bases). The CDR3 extends over 13 amino acids. Looked up from germline, CDR1 is SNHLY and CDR2 is FYNNEI. V dropped 5 bases and J dropped 0 bases, with 8 bases sitting between them. The CDR3 DNA reads as TGTGCCAGCAGTTCAGGGGACTCCTACGAGCAGTACTTC. The encoded protein is CASSSGDSYEQYF.

V gene TRBV4-1 combines with J gene TRBJ1-1; TRBD1 aligns across 10 bases. CDR1 and CDR2 (germline): MGHRA, YSYEKL. With 3 bases clipped from V and 0 bases from J, the junction kept 1 base outside the gene matches. The CDR3 has 15 residues. In DNA form, the CDR3 reads TGCGCCAGCAGCCAGGGACAGGGGATGAACACTGAAGCTTTCTTT. The encoded protein is CASSQGQGMNTEAFF.

The table lists this clone with a few counts. The rearrangement uses TRBV9 and TRBJ2-7; TRBD2 is a possible D gene (6 bases). The germline V and J ends were trimmed by 4 bases and 0 bases, with 11 bases remaining between them. Germline-derived CDR1 and CDR2 are SGDLS and YYNGEE. The CDR3 is 14 amino acids. The CDR3 nucleotides read TGTGCCAGCAGCCCGGCTAGCGCCTCCTACGAGCAGTACTTC. It translates to CASSPASASYEQYF.

Only a few counts were recorded for this clone. The chain is built from TRBV30 and TRBJ1-4; the match to TRBD1 covers 7 bases. The CDR3 consists of 12 residues. V was clipped by 7 bases and J by 8 bases; unmatched bases: 7. Germline CDR1 reads GTSNPN; CDR2 reads SVGIG (reference sequence). CDR3 sequence (DNA): TGTGCCTCGGGAGGGGGCGCGGAAAAACTGTTTTTT. Its translation: CASGGGAEKLFF.

The chain joins TRBV5-6 to TRBJ1-4, with D unresolved. Between the trimmed V and J ends, which lost 0 bases and 10 bases, there was a span of 13 bases. The CDR3 sequence is 14 residues long. Germline V gene sequence: CDR1 SGHDT, CDR2 YYEEEE. CDR3 region: CASSLGAPERKLFF. CDR3 coding DNA: TGTGCCAGCAGCTTGGGAGCACCTGAGAGAAAACTGTTTTTT.

V usage is TRBV7-9 and J usage is TRBJ2-7; 9 bases match TRBD1. V was clipped by 5 bases and J by 1 base; unmatched bases: 6. CDR3 length: 15 residues. CDR1 is SEHNR, CDR2 FQNEAQ, per germline (reference sequence). The CDR3 loop reads CASSVGQGDSYEQYF. In nucleotides, the CDR3 is TGTGCCAGCAGCGTGGGACAGGGAGATTCCTACGAGCAGTACTTC.

There are a few counts of this clone. The V gene is TRBV7-2, the J gene TRBJ1-2; no definite D call. V was cut by 2 bases and J by 8 bases, with 12 bases left in between. Germline CDR1 SGHTA, CDR2 FQGNSA. This CDR3 has 13 amino acids. For the CDR3, the DNA is TGTGCCAGCAGCTTACGGGAGAATAGGGGCTACACCTTC. Translated, it gives CASSLRENRGYTF.

The table lists this clone with a few counts. The chain links TRBV30 to TRBJ2-5, with 7 bases aligning to TRBD1. The CDR3 length is 13 residues. Germline-derived CDR1 and CDR2 are GTSNPN and SVGIG (reference sequence). Germline trimming cut 4 bases from V and 2 bases from J; bases unmatched to any gene: 4. The DNA of the CDR3 is TGTGCCTGGAAAAGGGGACAGCAAGAGACCCAGTACTTC. It is translated as CAWKRGQQETQYF.